This note documents a single TCR beta chain sequence. Its antigen is still unknown. This sample was included in a study of cytomegalovirus exposure and HLA in healthy donors. Study-wide background: An early data release held some 89 million unique TCRs from HLA-typed donors.

Findings and limits, study-wide: Within an earlier analysis, most TCR beta V segments proved productive either about 87% or about 30% of the time. It emerged from a later analysis that several of the most significant clusters appeared to be linked to common viral pathogens. An analysis that came later showed most CMV-associated TCR beta chains appearing HLA-restricted.

With 60 Vbeta and 13 Jbeta primers, the PCR was carried out. The table came from immunoSEQ multiplex PCR; TCRdb's copy has only in-frame clones and leaves some out. The data show under 110,000 clones, roughly 71% seen once. The clonotype originates from a man aged 50 to 60 in good health and CMV-seronegative. Specimen: PBMCs.

CDR3 region: CASSLTGDYGYTF. CDR3 nucleotide sequence: TGTGCCAGCAGTCTCACAGGGGACTATGGCTACACCTTC. The chain uses TRBV6-6 and TRBJ1-2, with 7 bases lining up with TRBD1. This CDR3 spans 13 amino acids. The V segment lost 5 bases and the J segment 3 bases; nucleotides outside the gene matches: 3. Looked up from germline, CDR1 is MNHNY and CDR2 is SVGAGI (reference sequence).